The clone carrying this TCR beta chain is judged medium-sized (0.01 to 0.1%). The antigen remains unidentified. Molecules of cDNA were individually given unique molecular identifiers that were attached to them. TCRdb reprocessed the 5' RACE reads via MiXCR and lists one record per CDR3 protein. Of 20,000 to 25,000 distinct CDR3 sequences listed, around 5.8% were seen once; the top ten hold 2.4%. The source of the sample is a study of early T cells in non-severe SARS-CoV-2 infection. Looking at the study overall: The sequenced material was bulk RNA from unsorted whole blood, and its chains were unpaired. Whole-study findings and limits: A preference for anti-spike CD8 responses marked VDJdb matching, which missed private and CD4 specificities.

V lost 3 bases, J lost 8 bases, and 22 bases lay in between. The germline V gene has CDR1 KGHSH and CDR2 LQKENI. The CDR3 runs to 16 residues. The V gene is TRBV18, the J gene TRBJ1-2; a possible D gene is TRBD1 (5 bases). The sample consisted of whole blood. The source of this sequence is an adult who was a healthcare worker with PCR-confirmed SARS-CoV-2 infection or an uninfected control (not recorded which). The CDR3 reads CASSPRGDLSPRGYTF. The DNA of the CDR3 is TGTGCCAGCTCACCCCGGGGGGATTTGAGTCCCCGGGGCTACACCTTC. Together with reference TRBV18 and TRBJ1-2, the CDR3 gives the full variable domain: NAGVMQNPRHLVRRRGQEARLRCSPMKGHSHVYWYRQLPEEGLKFMVYLQKENIIDESGMPKERFSAEFPKEGPSILRIQQVVRGDSAAYFCASSPRGDLSPRGYTFGSGTRLTVV.